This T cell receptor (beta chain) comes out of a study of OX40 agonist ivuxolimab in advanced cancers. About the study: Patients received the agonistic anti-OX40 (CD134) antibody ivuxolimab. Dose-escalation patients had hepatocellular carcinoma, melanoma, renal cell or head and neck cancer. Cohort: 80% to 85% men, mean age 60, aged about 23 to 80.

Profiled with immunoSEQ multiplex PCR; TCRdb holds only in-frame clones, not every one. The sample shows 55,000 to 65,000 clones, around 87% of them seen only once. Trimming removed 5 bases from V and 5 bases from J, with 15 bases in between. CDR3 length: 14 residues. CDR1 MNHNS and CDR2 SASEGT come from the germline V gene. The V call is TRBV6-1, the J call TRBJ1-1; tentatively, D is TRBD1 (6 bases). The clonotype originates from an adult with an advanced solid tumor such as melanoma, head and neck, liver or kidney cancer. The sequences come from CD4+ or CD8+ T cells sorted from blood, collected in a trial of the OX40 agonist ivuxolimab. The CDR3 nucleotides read TGTGCCAGCAGTCTCGGGACATCGAGGACTGAAGCTTTCTTT. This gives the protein CASSLGTSRTEAFF.